The 14 T cell receptor beta chains below were found in one sample sequenced in a study of cytomegalovirus exposure and HLA in healthy donors. In the PCR, 60 Vbeta and 13 Jbeta primers were used. Clones were sequenced by immunoSEQ multiplex PCR, and TCRdb holds only the in-frame ones, with some missing. This repertoire shows about 140,000 clones, 60% to 75% found once; its top ten account for over 1.5%. The specimen sequenced was PBMCs. Receptor source: a human donor in good health.

This clone was recorded a few times. The chain links TRBV5-1 to TRBJ2-2; 10 bases fit TRBD2. Germline V lookup: CDR1 SGHRS, CDR2 YFSETQ. The CDR3 is 15 amino acids. V lost 1 base to trimming and J lost 7 bases; unmatched junction nucleotides: 4. CDR3 residues: CASSLITSGNGELFF. As DNA, the CDR3 is TGCGCCAGCAGCTTGATCACTAGCGGGAACGGGGAGCTGTTTTTT.

The rearrangement joins TRBV29-1 to TRBJ2-7, with TRBD1 as a possible D gene (5 bases). CDR1 and CDR2 from the germline V gene are SQVTM and ANQGSEA. V gave up 5 bases and J gave up 2 bases, with 10 bases separating them. The CDR3 is made up of 12 amino acids. CDR3: CSVLQETYEQYF. The CDR3, as DNA: TGCAGCGTTCTACAGGAGACCTACGAGCAGTACTTC.

The J gene is TRBJ2-1, the V gene TRBV9; D call uncertain. The CDR3 runs 14 residues. Trimming cost V 0 bases and J 0 bases, with 4 bases left between them. Germline V CDR1 and CDR2: SGDLS, YYNGEE. The CDR3 bases are TGTGCCAGCAGCGTAGTTAACTCCTACAATGAGCAGTTCTTC. This gives the protein CASSVVNSYNEQFF.

In its sample, this clone was seen once. J is TRBJ2-1 and V is TRBV7-2; D perhaps matches TRBD2 (5 bases). V lost 6 bases to trimming and J lost 5 bases, with 17 bases between them. The CDR3 has 15 residues. Germline V gives CDR1 SGHTA, CDR2 FQGNSA. CDR3 nucleotides: TGTGCCAGCAGTCAACGAAGGACTTCGCACAATGAGCAGTTCTTC. Translated: CASSQRRTSHNEQFF.

The rearrangement joins TRBV29-1 to TRBJ2-1, with 9 bases matching TRBD1. Germline-derived CDR1 and CDR2 are SQVTM and ANQGSEA. The CDR3 covers 15 residues. Trimming removed 7 bases from V and 5 bases from J; junction bases left unmatched: 12. The CDR3 DNA is TGCAGCGCCGACCGTGGACAGGGGCTTCACAATGAGCAGTTCTTC. Amino acid sequence: CSADRGQGLHNEQFF.

The chain combines TRBV7-2 with TRBJ1-3; D is possibly TRBD1 (6 bases). The CDR3 covers 16 residues. The V and J ends lost 5 bases and 0 bases respectively, with 14 bases between them. The V gene's germline CDR1 is SGHTA and CDR2 FQGNSA. Here the CDR3 reads CASSPVRGLSGNTIYF. The CDR3 region has the DNA TGTGCCAGCAGCCCCGTCAGGGGCCTCTCTGGAAACACCATATATTTT.

The chain uses TRBV7-3 and TRBJ2-5, with a tentative D call TRBD2 (7 bases). The DNA end is a closer match to TRBJ2-7, so the J assignment may be wrong. The CDR3 covers 15 residues. Germline V gene lookup returns CDR1 SGHTA and CDR2 FQGTGA. This chain's CDR3 is CASSLIGGGAYEQYF. CDR3 nucleotides: TGTGCCAGCAGCTTAATTGGGGGGGGCGCCTACGAGCAGTACTTC.

Concerning this clone itself: One junction end disagrees with the germline gene, perhaps due to a read error. CDR3 sequence: CASSRGGGSIDTQYF. The CDR3 DNA sequence: TGTGCCAGCAGCCGTGGTGGCGGGAGCATAGATACGCAGTATTTT. The chain uses TRBV7-3 and TRBJ2-3; TRBD2 agrees at 7 bases. CDR3 length: 15 amino acids. Germline lookup yields CDR1 SGHTA and CDR2 FQGTGA.

This sequence joins TRBV27 and TRBJ1-1; 7 nucleotides line up with TRBD1. With V trimmed by 0 bases and J by 5 bases, 9 bases remained unmatched. The germline V gene has CDR1 MNHEY and CDR2 SMNVEV (reference sequence). The CDR3 length is 16 residues. The CDR3 sequence is CASSLSATGVGTEAFF. The CDR3 DNA follows: TGTGCCAGCAGTTTATCTGCTACAGGGGTTGGGACTGAAGCTTTCTTT.

Only a few counts were recorded for this clone. The chain has TRBV28 and TRBJ2-1; 11 positions agree with TRBD2. J gave up 8 bases and V 5 bases, and 8 bases lay outside the gene matches. Germline V gene data show CDR1 as MDHEN and CDR2 as SYDVKM. This CDR3 comprises 15 residues. CDR3 amino acids: CASSVTSGSAYEQFF. The CDR3, as DNA: TGTGCCAGCAGTGTAACTAGCGGGAGTGCCTATGAGCAGTTCTTC.

V gene TRBV19 combines with J gene TRBJ1-5, with TRBD1 identical over 8 bases. Trimming took 10 bases from V and 1 from J; bases not matched to a gene: 15. The CDR3 runs to 17 residues. CDR1 and CDR2 (germline): LNHDA, SQIVND (reference sequence). The CDR3, as DNA: TGTGCCACCACCCAGGCCCCGGGACAGGCGAGCAATCAGCCCCAGCATTTT. Residues: CATTQAPGQASNQPQHF.

The V call is TRBV5-6, the J call TRBJ2-6; tentative D call: TRBD1 (5 bases). This CDR3 comprises 14 residues. The germline gives CDR1 SGHDT, CDR2 YYEEEE. The ends were cut back, 5 bases at V and 0 bases at J, with 6 bases in the middle. The CDR3 DNA reads as TGTGCCAGCAGGGACATCTCTGGGGCCAACGTCCTGACTTTC. This translates into CASRDISGANVLTF.

The gene calls are TRBV2 and TRBJ1-2; TRBD1 might be the D (5 bases). In germline, CDR1 is SNHLY, CDR2 FYNNEI. Trimming took 6 bases from V and 5 from J, leaving 13 bases between them. The CDR3 consists of 13 residues. CDR3 in DNA: TGTGCCAGCAGGCCGCCGGGACTTTATGGCTACACCTTC. This sequence encodes CASRPPGLYGYTF.

The table lists this clone with a few counts. The V call is TRBV27, the J call TRBJ2-7; the match to TRBD1 covers 10 bases. Germline CDR1 is MNHEY and CDR2 is SMNVEV (reference sequence). CDR3 length: 14 amino acids. The J segment lost 5 bases and the V segment lost 6 bases, leaving 7 bases of the junction unmatched. CDR3 residues: CASRRGTGDHEQYF. CDR3 DNA: TGTGCCAGCAGAAGGGGGACAGGGGACCACGAGCAGTACTTC.